Listed here are 16 T cell receptor beta chains from one sample, sequenced in a study of identical twins. TCRdb fed the 5' RACE reads into MiXCR, producing one record per CDR3 protein. The table shows 600,000 to 800,000 distinct CDR3 sequences, with around 21% occurring only once. These same records also appear under a second study, on T cells expressing NK-cell markers.

Material for sequencing was PBMCs. Receptors originate from a woman younger than 30 in good health.

The V call is TRBV12-3 or TRBV12-4, the J call TRBJ1-2; the D gene is possibly TRBD1 (6 bases). V was pared by 7 bases and J by 5 bases, with 14 bases between. This CDR3 contains 13 residues. The CDR3 DNA reads TGTGCCAGCACCCCAACAGGGTTTTATGGCTACACCTTC. Its protein is CASTPTGFYGYTF.

This clonotype was seen more than once but under ten times. This chain joins TRBV4-2 and TRBJ2-1; no firm D call. The germline gives CDR1 LGHNA, CDR2 YNFKEQ. The CDR3 is made up of 17 amino acids. Trimming stripped 2 bases from V and 0 bases from J, with 14 bases between. Written as DNA, the CDR3 is TGTGCCAGCAGCCAATCTTATGGACGGAGCTCCTACAATGAGCAGTTCTTC. Its protein is CASSQSYGRSSYNEQFF.

This clonotype was detected only once. This chain connects TRBV7-2 to TRBJ2-2; D perhaps matches TRBD2 (6 bases). The V end was cut by 5 bases, the J end by 6 bases, with 19 bases between. The CDR3 has 16 amino acids. Germline V gene sequence: CDR1 SGHTA, CDR2 FQGNSA. CDR3 in amino acids: CASSPAAGTTAGELFF. CDR3 bases: TGTGCCAGCAGCCCAGCGGCGGGGACCACCGCCGGGGAGCTGTTTTTT.

The chain has TRBV11-2 and TRBJ2-3; 13 bases agree with TRBD2. The CDR3 totals 20 residues. Germline V gene sequence: CDR1 SGHAT, CDR2 FQNNGV. With V trimmed by 3 bases and J by 0 bases, 12 bases remained unmatched. The CDR3, as DNA: TGTGCCAGCAGCTTGCAGCCGGGACTAGCGGGGTTCACTAGCACAGATACGCAGTATTTT. Translation: CASSLQPGLAGFTSTDTQYF.

This clonotype has a handful of counts. The chain is built from TRBV20-1 and TRBJ2-5; D may be TRBD1 or TRBD2 (5 bases each). The CDR3 is 13 amino acids. Trimming pared 5 bases from V and 0 bases from J, leaving 10 bases between. Germline assignment: CDR1 DFQATT and CDR2 SNEGSKA (reference sequence). The DNA for the CDR3 is TGCAGTGCTTACCGGGACCACCAAGAGACCCAGTACTTC. It specifies CSAYRDHQETQYF.

This clonotype was recorded a few times. The J gene is TRBJ1-1, the V gene TRBV20-1; 8 positions match TRBD1. The CDR3 extends over 14 amino acids. Germline lookup yields CDR1 DFQATT and CDR2 SNEGSKA (reference sequence). The V gene end was trimmed by 6 bases and the J gene end by 0 bases; junction bases not matched to a gene: 6. The CDR3 coding sequence is TGCAGTGCCGTACCGGGACAGGTGAACACTGAAGCTTTCTTT. It codes for CSAVPGQVNTEAFF.

This clonotype was found a few times. The chain is built from TRBV20-1 and TRBJ1-1; D ambiguous. Between the trimmed V and J ends, which lost 6 bases and 3 bases, there was a span of 20 bases. CDR1 DFQATT and CDR2 SNEGSKA come from the germline V gene (reference sequence). The CDR3 is 15 residues long. CDR3 coding DNA: TGCAGTGCCCATGACGTCAGGAGGGAACACACTGAAGCTTTCTTT. It encodes CSAHDVRREHTEAFF.

The table lists this clonotype with a few counts. This chain connects TRBV20-1 to TRBJ2-5, with TRBD1 matching 7 bases. The germline CDR1 and CDR2 sequences are DFQATT and SNEGSKA (reference sequence). V was pared by 6 bases and J by 5 bases, with 9 bases of the junction left unmatched. This CDR3 comprises 13 residues. CDR3: CSAKGRGTETQYF. The DNA for the CDR3 is TGCAGTGCCAAGGGCAGGGGGACGGAGACCCAGTACTTC.

The rearrangement uses TRBV3-1 and TRBJ2-7; 10 positions agree with TRBD2. J was trimmed by 6 bases and V by 0 bases; bases with no gene match: 11. The CDR3 sequence is 17 residues long. Germline V gene data show CDR1 as LGHDT and CDR2 as YNNKEL (reference sequence). The CDR3 reads CASSQDSIAGGLTEQYF. As DNA, the CDR3 is TGTGCCAGCAGCCAAGACTCAATAGCGGGAGGCCTTACCGAGCAGTACTTC.

This clonotype was seen many times. This chain links TRBV20-1 with TRBJ2-7; 10 nucleotides match TRBD2. Germline CDR1 reads DFQATT; CDR2 reads SNEGSKA (reference sequence). The CDR3 length is 17 residues. V shed 0 bases and J 2 bases; nucleotides not matched to a gene: 10. The CDR3 loop is CSARDIKGTSATYEQYF. CDR3 coding DNA: TGCAGTGCTAGAGATATTAAGGGGACTAGCGCGACCTACGAGCAGTACTTC.

In its sample, this clonotype was seen a few times. The chain carries TRBV20-1 and TRBJ2-3; D unclear. Looked up from germline, CDR1 is DFQATT and CDR2 is SNEGSKA (reference sequence). Trimming stripped 0 bases from V and 4 bases from J, with 14 bases between. The CDR3 length is 15 residues. CDR3 nucleotide sequence: TGCAGTGCTAGAGAGCCAGTAGTGGAAGCAGATACGCAGTATTTT. It is translated as CSAREPVVEADTQYF.

This clonotype came up a few times. The chain employs TRBV5-6 and TRBJ2-5; 8 bases map to TRBD2. The CDR3 extends over 13 amino acids. Germline V gene lookup returns CDR1 SGHDT and CDR2 YYEEEE. V gave up 5 bases and J gave up 4 bases; unmatched junction bases: 4. CDR3 nucleotide sequence: TGTGCCAGCAGACGGGAGGGCATAGAGACCCAGTACTTC. This translates into CASRREGIETQYF. The whole variable domain, filled in from reference TRBV5-6 and TRBJ2-5, reads DAGVTQSPTHLIKTRGQQVTLRCSPKSGHDTVSWYQQALGQGPQFIFQYYEEEERQRGNFPDRFSGHQFPNYSSELNVNALLLGDSALYLCASRREGIETQYFGPGTRLLVL.

The V and J genes are TRBV12-3 or TRBV12-4 and TRBJ2-7; D may correspond to TRBD1 or TRBD2 (5 bases each). The CDR3 spans 14 residues. Trimming took 5 bases from V and 2 from J, leaving 13 bases between them. The CDR3 DNA reads as TGTGCCAGCAGTCGGAACCGGGACCCCTACGAGCAGTACTTC. Its protein product is CASSRNRDPYEQYF.

This clonotype came up once. V and J are TRBV11-2 and TRBJ2-4, with D perhaps matching TRBD2 (5 bases). The CDR3 spans 14 residues. Germline CDR1 and CDR2: SGHAT and FQNNGV. With 2 bases removed from V and 6 bases from J, the gap between germline ends came to 11 bases. CDR3: CASSLSGLVNIQYF. The DNA for the CDR3 is TGTGCCAGCAGCTTATCCGGACTCGTAAACATTCAGTACTTC.

This clonotype was detected a few times. The CDR3 region has the DNA TGTGCCAGCCTTGGAGGCGGGGGAAACCAAGAGACCCAGTACTTC. This sequence encodes CASLGGGGNQETQYF. V and J are TRBV12-3 or TRBV12-4 and TRBJ2-5, with 7 bases identical to TRBD2. The CDR3 has 15 amino acids. Trimming at V came to 8 bases and at J to 0 bases, leaving 9 bases not matched to a gene.

The sample holds a few counts of this clonotype. V gene TRBV3-1 combines with J gene TRBJ2-2; 11 bases align to TRBD2. The V segment lost 4 bases and the J segment 2 bases; nucleotides outside the gene matches: 9. In germline, CDR1 is LGHDT, CDR2 YNNKEL (reference sequence). The CDR3 is made up of 18 amino acids. CDR3 protein: CASSLHPGTSGNTGELFF. Here the CDR3 DNA reads TGTGCCAGCAGCCTCCATCCCGGGACTAGCGGTAACACCGGGGAGCTGTTTTTT.